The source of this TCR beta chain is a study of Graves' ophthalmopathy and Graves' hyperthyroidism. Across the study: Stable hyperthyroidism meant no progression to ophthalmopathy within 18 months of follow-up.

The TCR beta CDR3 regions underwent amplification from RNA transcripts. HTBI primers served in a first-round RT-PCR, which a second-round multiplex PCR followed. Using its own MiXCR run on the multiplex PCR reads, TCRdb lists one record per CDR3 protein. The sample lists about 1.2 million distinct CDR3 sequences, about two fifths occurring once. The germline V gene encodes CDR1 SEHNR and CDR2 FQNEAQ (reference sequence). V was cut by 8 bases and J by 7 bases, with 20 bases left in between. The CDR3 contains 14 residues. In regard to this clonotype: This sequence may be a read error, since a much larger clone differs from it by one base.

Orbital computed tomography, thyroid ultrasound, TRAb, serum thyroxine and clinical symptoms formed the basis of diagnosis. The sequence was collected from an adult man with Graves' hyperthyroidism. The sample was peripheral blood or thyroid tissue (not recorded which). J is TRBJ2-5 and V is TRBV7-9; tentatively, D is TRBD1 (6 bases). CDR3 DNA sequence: TGTGCCAGCGGCCTGGGGGACATTAGGGGGACCCAGTACTTC. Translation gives CASGLGDIRGTQYF. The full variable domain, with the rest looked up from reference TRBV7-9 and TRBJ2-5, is DTGVSQNPRHKITKRGQNVTFRCDPISEHNRLYWYRQTLGQGPEFLTYFQNEAQLEKSRLLSDRFSAERPKGSFSTLEIQRTEQGDSAMYLCASGLGDIRGTQYFGPGTRLLVL.